The 10 T cell receptor beta chains reported below all come from one sample, sequenced in a study of blood T cell repertoires in COVID-19. Clones were sequenced by immunoSEQ multiplex PCR, and TCRdb holds only the in-frame ones, with some missing. Here the sample spans about 60,000 clones, roughly 84% being singletons. Sequencing was performed on peripheral blood. The receptors here all came from a man in his 60s with COVID-19, enrolled during active disease.

The rearrangement links TRBV7-6 to TRBJ1-1, with 7 bases lining up with TRBD1. Germline V gene lookup returns CDR1 SGHVS and CDR2 FNYEAQ. The CDR3 length is 14 residues. V trimming: 5 bases; J trimming: 3 bases; junction bases outside the gene matches: 6. The DNA for the CDR3 is TGTGCCAGCAGCCAAGTACAGGGGTACACTGAAGCTTTCTTT. As protein: CASSQVQGYTEAFF. Based on the CDR3 plus reference TRBV7-6 and TRBJ1-1, the full variable domain is GAGVSQSPRYKVTKRGQDVALRCDPISGHVSLYWYRQALGQGPEFLTYFNYEAQQDKSGLPNDRFSAERPEGSISTLTIQRTEQRDSAMYRCASSQVQGYTEAFFGQGTRLTVV.

The rearrangement joins TRBV12-3 or TRBV12-4 to TRBJ2-2; D call uncertain. Trimming shortened V by 7 bases and J by 7 bases, and 7 bases separated the two germline ends. The CDR3 sequence is 11 residues long. The CDR3: CASTLGGELFF. Here the CDR3 DNA reads TGTGCCAGCACCCTCGGCGGGGAGCTGTTTTTT.

The chain has TRBV14 and TRBJ1-6; no clear D gene. The V and J ends lost 0 bases and 7 bases respectively, with 16 bases between them. Germline CDR1 is SGHDN and CDR2 is FVKESK. CDR3 length: 17 residues. Here the CDR3 reads CASSQDPGGRYNSPLHF. The CDR3 coding sequence is TGTGCCAGCAGCCAAGACCCGGGAGGAAGGTACAATTCACCCCTCCACTTT. Based on the CDR3 plus reference TRBV14 and TRBJ1-6, the full variable domain is EAGVTQFPSHSVIEKGQTVTLRCDPISGHDNLYWYRRVMGKEIKFLLHFVKESKQDESGMPNNRFLAERTGGTYSTLKVQPAELEDSGVYFCASSQDPGGRYNSPLHFGNGTRLTVT.

The table lists this clone with a count of one. The chain carries TRBV7-2 and TRBJ2-2; TRBD2 matches at 7 bases. Germline assignment: CDR1 SGHTA and CDR2 FQGNSA. V gave up 1 base and J gave up 4 bases; unmatched junction bases: 3. This CDR3 comprises 15 residues. The CDR3: CASSLVGGGTGELFF. For the CDR3, the DNA is TGTGCCAGCAGCTTAGTTGGGGGGGGCACCGGGGAGCTGTTTTTT.

This clone appeared once. V gene TRBV2 combines with J gene TRBJ2-2, with D tentatively TRBD2 (5 bases). The germline V gene has CDR1 SNHLY and CDR2 FYNNEI. Trimming cost V 7 bases and J 3 bases, with 6 bases left between them. This CDR3 is 12 amino acids long. CDR3 DNA: TGTGCCAGCACCGGGGACACCGGGGAGCTGTTTTTT. Translated: CASTGDTGELFF.

The chain joins TRBV19 to TRBJ2-7; a possible D gene is TRBD1 (7 bases). V lost 3 bases and J lost 8, with 14 bases in between. CDR3 length equals 13 residues. CDR1 and CDR2 (germline): LNHDA, SQIVND (reference sequence). DNA for the CDR3: TGTGCCAGTAGTATTCCGACAGGGAGGAAGCAGTACTTC. This encodes CASSIPTGRKQYF.

The chain combines TRBV11-2 with TRBJ1-5, with D hard to call. Germline lookup yields CDR1 SGHAT and CDR2 FQNNGV. Trimming left V 4 bases short and J 3 bases short, with 10 bases between. The CDR3 contains 14 residues. The DNA for the CDR3 is TGTGCCAGCAGCTCGGGTCGACCCAATCAGCCCCAGCATTTT. Residues: CASSSGRPNQPQHF.

V and J are TRBV1 and TRBJ2-1; the table's D call, TRBD2, has no DNA check behind it. TRBV1 is a pseudogene. This CDR3 contains 17 residues. The CDR3 bases are TGCACCAGCAGCCAAGATGGTCAGGACTTGCGCTACAATGAGCAGTTCTTC. Amino acids: CTSSQDGQDLRYNEQFF.

The rearrangement links TRBV11-2 to TRBJ2-1; 10 positions match TRBD2. V shed 1 base, J shed 2 bases, and the junction held 2 bases outside the gene matches. Germline assignment: CDR1 SGHAT and CDR2 FQNNGV. The CDR3 loop spans 16 amino acids. The CDR3 loop reads CASSLVGTSAYNEQFF. The CDR3, as DNA: TGTGCCAGCAGCTTAGTGGGGACTAGCGCCTACAATGAGCAGTTCTTC.

This clone has only one observation. V and J are TRBV6-6 and TRBJ1-1, with D unresolved. V was clipped by 0 bases and J by 8 bases, with 16 bases between them. The CDR3 is 15 amino acids. The V gene's germline CDR1 is MNHNY and CDR2 SVGAGI (reference sequence). The DNA of the CDR3 is TGTGCCAGCAGTTACTCGAGTAGTGGTCAAGTAGAAGCTTTCTTT. This codes for CASSYSSSGQVEAFF.